This T cell receptor beta chain was sequenced in a study of cytomegalovirus exposure and HLA in healthy donors (dated by TCRdb to about 2017). Looking at the study overall: An earlier analysis of approximately 590 of the donors reported 250 to 300 Gb of sequence data and 117 million unique TCR beta sequences from about 200 million T cells. An early release covering approximately 600 HLA-typed donors comprised 250 to 350 gigabases of sequencing data and roughly 86 million unique TCR sequences. Of the roughly 410 genotyped donors, over 80% were placed in the genetic ancestry cluster associated with self-reported Caucasian donors. The study was designed to test whether signatures of past pathogen exposure could be identified by cataloging public T cell receptors. The T cell repertoires of about 700 subjects were profiled by immunosequencing and related to cytomegalovirus serostatus. Besides the first cohort of 666 subjects, a separate validation cohort made up of 95 to 150 different subjects was used. To predict cytomegalovirus infection status, the study combined high-throughput TCR immunosequencing, statistical association of individual TCRs with disease status, and machine learning. A later analysis re-analyzed previously published TCR beta repertoires from 600 to 850 donors and added high-resolution HLA genotyping to study TCR occurrence patterns. Rather than drawing on any new phenotypic data, the later analysis identified candidate immune exposures from TCR beta sequences and the way those sequences occurred across donors. To decide whether each TCR beta V gene segment behaved as functional or pseudogenic, an earlier analysis of over 500 of the donors relied on high-throughput TCR beta sequencing. Donor age, sex, ethnicity and CMV serostatus were compiled together with the repertoire data. A later genetic analysis took genome-wide SNP genotypes for about 65% of the roughly 670 donors and used that subset as a discovery cohort. All discovery cohort repertoires had been generated on a single sequencing platform. HLA typing covered class I and class II loci at four-digit resolution. Typing coverage varied by locus: roughly 620-640 donors for A, B, C, DRB1 and DQB1; approximately 520 for DQA1; over 600 for DPA1; about 450 for DPB1. Because of strong linkage in the cohort, roughly five DR-DQ haplotypes were treated as single units for association and clustering. Across roughly 420 genotyped donors of the cohort, an average of 235,054 unique TCR beta nucleotide sequences per donor were sequenced, and 15% to 20% of those sequences were non-productive.

Receptors were amplified or captured by the immunoSEQ multiplex PCR assay. For the multiplex PCR, a mixture combining 60 forward primers for TCR Vbeta segments and 13 reverse primers for TCR Jbeta segments was used. A multiplex PCR assay on genomic DNA amplified the CDR3 region of rearranged TCR beta genes. On the Illumina HiSeq System, the amplified TCR beta libraries were sequenced as 87-base-pair reads. On the study's bioinformatics: A later analysis counted about 80 million unique TCR beta chains across the 666 repertoires, and about 10 million of these chains were shared by at least two donors. Raw reads were error-corrected and collapsed into unique sequences by a nearest-neighbor algorithm in which closely related sequences were merged to remove PCR and sequencing errors. CDR3 sequences were aligned to IMGT reference sequences to assign V, D and J gene segments. For a sequence to be retained, a match of at least six nucleotides to both a V gene segment and a J gene segment was required. Rearrangements were called productive when the CDR3 lacked stop codons and stayed in frame with V and J; all others were non-productive. Following IMGT convention, CDR3 was defined as the stretch from the second conserved V-encoded cysteine to the conserved J-encoded phenylalanine. The earlier analysis of fewer than 700 of the donors excluded sequences that lacked an unambiguous match to a single V gene segment. In an earlier analysis of 500 to 750 of the donors, V segments were called functional above 56.7% productive rearrangements and were called segregating when the between-donor standard deviation exceeded 5%. A statistical classification framework was developed to diagnose cytomegalovirus status using the catalog of TCR beta chain sequences. A later analysis assigned V and J genes by comparing TCR nucleotide sequences with IMGT/GENE-DB human TR gene sequences. Using the TCRdist pipeline, a later analysis assigned CDR3 sequences along with most-parsimonious VDJ recombination scenarios. In a later analysis, each TCR beta chain was defined by its CDR3 amino acid sequence together with its V-gene family, and reads lacking a unique V-gene family were excluded. To address suspected cross-contamination and a sequencing artifact, a later analysis removed a few hundred highly shared, low-generation-probability nucleotide sequences. For each public chain, a later analysis derived a clonal expansion index from normalized ranks of inferred template counts within each repertoire. In a later analysis, generation probabilities were computed with a VDJ recombination model fitted to out-of-frame rearrangements, and the resulting probabilities were checked against IGoR. In a later analysis, TCR-TCR, TCR-HLA and TCR-CMV co-occurrence was scored with hypergeometric tests, and a repertoire-size bias correction was applied to TCR pairs. A later analysis estimated false discovery rates by permuting HLA or CMV assignments 20 times. A later analysis grouped co-occurring TCRs with DBSCAN, adding TCRdist sequence similarity when clustering within HLA-allele-positive subsets. For co-occurrence clustering, repertoires with fewer than 30,000 or more than 120,000 public chains were excluded, along with about five repertoires with anomalous nucleotide sharing. TCRdb stores this immuneACCESS table with in-frame sequences only. Part of the clones is absent; in the studies checked, under half of the shortfall reflects unresolved V genes, and no reason is known for the rest. Clone size and V and J calls were adopted from that table, with D and trimming inferred from the DNA. This sample comprises 100,000 to 150,000 clones, approximately 70% of them detected only once. The ten largest clonotypes hold 4.8% of the sample.

In total, approximately 690 healthy bone marrow donors made up the cohort. Cohort members were all nominally healthy when sampled, although unrecorded immune exposures were likely present. The donor was CMV seropositive and was included in the group of approximately 310 seropositive cohort members. A peripheral blood sample was collected from each donor, and TCR beta sequencing was performed on peripheral blood mononuclear cells. Genomic DNA was extracted from the blood cell samples with the Qiagen DNeasy Blood Extraction Kit. A word on this clone: Its antigen target is currently unknown. Base qualities are missing; no much larger clone stands one base away.

Study-wide conclusions, independent of this receptor: A group of highly shared sequence variants was considered likely to be a technical artifact of the sequencing pipeline. In a later genetic analysis, fewer N-insertions in productive TCRs were reported among donors in an Asian-associated ancestry cluster than the 666-donor mean. When HLA alleles, especially DR and DQ, strongly co-occurred, TCR associations were difficult to assign to individual alleles. Because counts were too low, more than 15 rarely observed V segments, including chromosome 9 orphons, were excluded from the earlier analysis of some 540 of the donors. The 87-base-pair reads could not distinguish some IMGT-functional V segments, including TRBV6-2 and TRBV6-3, so those segments were excluded. Cytomegalovirus status was reported to be diagnosed by the classifier with high specificity and sensitivity in both the original and validation cohorts. A further reported finding was that TCR beta sequences accurately predicted the HLA-A and HLA-B alleles for most subjects in the first cohort. In vitro tests confirmed that a few of the cytomegalovirus-associated TCR beta chains recognize cytomegalovirus antigens. In a later analysis, most CMV-associated TCR beta chains were found to appear HLA-restricted, with HLA associations seemingly driven largely by CMV exposure. In a later analysis, HLA-associated TCR beta chains were found to be more clonally expanded and to have lower generation probabilities than equally common non-associated chains. Only TCR beta chains were sequenced in this cohort, and the absence of alpha or paired-chain data limited detectable features. The study gave a list of 150 to 200 TCR beta chains associated with cytomegalovirus. In an earlier analysis of around 600 of the donors, most TCR beta V segments were observed in productive rearrangements about 87% or about 30% of the time, broadly matching IMGT annotations. An association between a missense DCLRE1C variant and V-gene and J-gene trimming of TCR beta chains was found in a later genetic analysis and replicated in an independent cohort. Correlated functional status among segregating V segments might reflect linkage disequilibrium, but an unknown experimental factor could not be ruled out. Immune exposure information for the cohort was limited to CMV serostatus. In a later analysis, the rate of TCR association differed among HLA loci, with DRB1 alleles having the most associated TCRs and HLA-C alleles having the fewest. While some public TCRs were present in many individuals, most TCR sequences turned up only very rarely across donors. Several of the top co-occurrence clusters appeared to be linked to parvovirus B19, influenza, CMV and Epstein-Barr virus, according to a later analysis. At a false discovery rate of 0.05, a later analysis linked 16,951 TCR beta sequences to specific HLA alleles. Sequencing depth was assumed to be roughly uniform across donors in the presence/absence analyses, though that assumption may not hold. HLA typing was unavailable for some donors at each locus, so association tests used only the typed subset. The authors suggested that the approach could potentially be generalized to other disease states and immunological phenotypes.

The germline V and J ends show losses of 4 bases and 10 bases respectively, and no gene match explains 11 bases of the junction. Reading from cysteine to phenylalanine, the CDR3 counts 14 amino acids. Of the read, only the CDR3 DNA is kept; its 42 bases are in frame from base 1. Looking up the germline V gene yields CDR1 SGDLS and CDR2 YYNGEE. This TCR was recovered from a man aged 55 to 69 in good health and CMV-seropositive. The rearrangement combines TRBV9 with TRBJ1-2; 9 central bases correspond to TRBD1. Sequenced material: PBMCs. The CDR3 amino acid sequence is: CASSPPGDRVDYTF. The nucleotides read TGTGCCAGCAGCCCGCCGGGGGACAGGGTGGACTACACCTTC.